This T cell receptor beta chain was obtained from a study of blood T cells in healthy people across ages. Overall study: Researchers report that template switching captured about one barcoded beta molecule per two T cells.

Together with a sample-barcoded 5' primer, a J-beta primer mix was included in a second PCR lasting about 7 to 12 cycles. Each CDR3 protein gets one entry after TCRdb re-called the 5' RACE reads with MiXCR. Among about a million distinct CDR3 sequences, approximately 49% were seen once, and the ten largest hold over 10%. This clonotype was counted many times. Its target is not known. Each donor had approximately 10 milliliters of peripheral blood drawn. Findings and caveats of the study: The study found more naive CD4+ cells and higher diversity in long-lived than aged donors. Expanded clonotype shifts may have been confounded, as the donors had an unknown CMV status.

The germline V gene encodes CDR1 SGHRS and CDR2 YFSETQ. This CDR3 has 15 amino acids. V shed 5 bases, J shed 2 bases, and the junction held 6 bases outside the gene matches. The material sequenced was blood. V and J are TRBV5-1 and TRBJ2-2; 7 bases are shared with TRBD1. The source is a man aged 25-45 years in good health. The chain's CDR3 is CASREGTANTGELFF. Here the CDR3 DNA reads TGCGCCAGCAGGGAAGGGACAGCTAACACCGGGGAGCTGTTTTTT.